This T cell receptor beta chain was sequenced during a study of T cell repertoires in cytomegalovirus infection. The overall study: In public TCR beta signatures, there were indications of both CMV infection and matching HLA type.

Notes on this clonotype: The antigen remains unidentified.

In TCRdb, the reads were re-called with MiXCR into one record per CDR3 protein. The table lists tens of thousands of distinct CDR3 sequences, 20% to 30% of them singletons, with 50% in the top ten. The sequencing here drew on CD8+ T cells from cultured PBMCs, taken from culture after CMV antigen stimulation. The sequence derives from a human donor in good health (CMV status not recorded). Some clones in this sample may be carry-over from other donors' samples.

The CDR3 sequence: CASSSRESDTQYF. DNA of the CDR3: TGTGCCAGCAGCTCGCGGGAGTCAGATACGCAGTATTTT. The V call is TRBV11-2, the J call TRBJ2-3; 7 bases line up with TRBD2. After removal of 4 bases from V and 4 bases from J, the junction contained 2 bases not matched to a gene. The CDR3 covers 13 residues. Germline V gives CDR1 SGHAT, CDR2 FQNNGV.